This T cell receptor beta chain comes out of a study of Graves' ophthalmopathy and Graves' hyperthyroidism. The CDR3 loop spans 15 amino acids. Germline CDR1 SGHAT, CDR2 FQNNGV. V dropped 1 base and J dropped 7 bases, with 11 bases sitting between them. There are many counts of this clonotype. RNA served as the template for amplifying TCR beta CDR3 regions. HTBI primers were employed in first-round RT-PCR, then a second-round multiplex PCR followed. Each CDR3 protein gets one entry after TCRdb re-called the multiplex PCR reads with MiXCR. The table lists about 400,000 distinct CDR3 sequences, around 20% of them singletons.

Sequenced: peripheral blood. The V and J genes are TRBV11-2 and TRBJ1-6, with D possibly TRBD1 on 5 matching bases. The sequence was collected from a woman aged 18 to 35 with Graves' ophthalmopathy. The CDR3 loop reads CASSLVPGTNSPLHF. CDR3 DNA sequence: TGTGCCAGCAGCTTAGTGCCGGGGACCAATTCACCCCTCCACTTT. Based on the CDR3 plus reference TRBV11-2 and TRBJ1-6, the full variable domain is EAGVAQSPRYKIIEKRQSVAFWCNPISGHATLYWYQQILGQGPKLLIQFQNNGVVDDSQLPKDRFSAERLKGVDSTLKIQPAKLEDSAVYLCASSLVPGTNSPLHFGNGTRLTVT.